The 3 T cell receptor beta chains presented below share a single source sample, sequenced in a study of CD8+ T cells in alopecia areata. Extraction and reverse transcription of RNA yielded cDNA as the sequencing template. TCRdb's copy holds only in-frame clones and misses some; the assay was immunoSEQ multiplex PCR. Among about 150,000 clones listed, over 45% were seen once. The sequencing input was CD4+ T cells sorted from blood. These receptors all stem from a human donor with alopecia areata.

This chain connects TRBV5-1 to TRBJ1-2, with D uncertain. Germline V gene data show CDR1 as SGHRS and CDR2 as YFSETQ. The CDR3 is 13 amino acids. Trimming removed 4 bases from V and 4 bases from J, with 11 bases in between. The CDR3 DNA is TGCGCCAGCAGCGAACCACCGGTCTATGGCTACACCTTC. The encoded protein is CASSEPPVYGYTF.

This clone has just one count. The rearrangement uses TRBV5-1 and TRBJ2-3; 9 bases fit TRBD2. J lost 6 bases, V lost 3 bases, and 5 bases had no gene match. The V gene's germline CDR1 is SGHRS and CDR2 YFSETQ. This CDR3 has 14 residues. The CDR3 nucleotides read TGCGCCAGCAGCTCGAGCGGGAGGCTCGATACGCAGTATTTT. Its protein product is CASSSSGRLDTQYF.

This clone was found a few times. The chain couples TRBV19 to TRBJ2-7; tentatively, D is TRBD1 (6 bases). The V end was cut by 4 bases, the J end by 0 bases, with 16 bases between. Germline values: CDR1 LNHDA, CDR2 SQIVND (reference sequence). The CDR3 covers 16 residues. As DNA, the CDR3 is TGTGCCAGTAGTAGAAATTCCGGGACAAACTCCTACGAGCAGTACTTC. Its translation is CASSRNSGTNSYEQYF.